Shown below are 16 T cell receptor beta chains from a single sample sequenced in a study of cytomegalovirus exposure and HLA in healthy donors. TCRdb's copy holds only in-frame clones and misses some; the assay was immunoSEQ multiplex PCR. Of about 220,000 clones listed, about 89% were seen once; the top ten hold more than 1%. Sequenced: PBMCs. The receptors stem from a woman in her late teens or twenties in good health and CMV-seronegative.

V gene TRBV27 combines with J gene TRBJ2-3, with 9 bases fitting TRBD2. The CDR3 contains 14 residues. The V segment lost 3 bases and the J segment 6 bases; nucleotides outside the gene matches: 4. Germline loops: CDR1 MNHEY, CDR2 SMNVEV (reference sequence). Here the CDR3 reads CASSFWTSEDTQYF. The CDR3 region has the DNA TGTGCCAGCAGTTTTTGGACTAGCGAGGATACGCAGTATTTT.

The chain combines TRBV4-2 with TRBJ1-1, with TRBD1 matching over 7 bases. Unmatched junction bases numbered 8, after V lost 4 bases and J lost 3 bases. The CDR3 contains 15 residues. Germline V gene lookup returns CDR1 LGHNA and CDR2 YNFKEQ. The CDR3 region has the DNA TGTGCCAGCAGCCTAACCGAGGGGGCGGACACTGAAGCTTTCTTT. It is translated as CASSLTEGADTEAFF.

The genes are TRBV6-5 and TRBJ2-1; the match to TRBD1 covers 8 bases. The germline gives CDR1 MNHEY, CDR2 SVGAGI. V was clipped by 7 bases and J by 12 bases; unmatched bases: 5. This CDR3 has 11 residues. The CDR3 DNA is TGTGCCAGCACCACAGGGGGTGGGCAGTTCTTC. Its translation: CASTTGGGQFF.

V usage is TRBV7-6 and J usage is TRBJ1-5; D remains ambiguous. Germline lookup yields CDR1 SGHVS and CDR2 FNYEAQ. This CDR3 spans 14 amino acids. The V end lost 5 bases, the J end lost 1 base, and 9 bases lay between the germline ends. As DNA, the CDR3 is TGTGCCAGCAGCCCTACAGAGAGCAATCAGCCCCAGCATTTT. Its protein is CASSPTESNQPQHF.

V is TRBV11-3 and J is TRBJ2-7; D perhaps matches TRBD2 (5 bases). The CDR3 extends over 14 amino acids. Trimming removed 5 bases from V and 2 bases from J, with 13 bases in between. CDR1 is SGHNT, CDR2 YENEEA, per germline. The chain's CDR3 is CASSDWGEPYEQYF. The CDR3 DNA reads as TGTGCCAGCAGCGATTGGGGAGAACCCTACGAGCAGTACTTC.

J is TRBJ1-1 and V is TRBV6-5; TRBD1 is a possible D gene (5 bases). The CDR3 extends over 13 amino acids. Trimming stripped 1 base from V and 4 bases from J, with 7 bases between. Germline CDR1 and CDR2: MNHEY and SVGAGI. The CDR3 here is CASSYLGPTEAFF. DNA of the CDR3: TGTGCCAGCAGTTACTTGGGGCCCACTGAAGCTTTCTTT.

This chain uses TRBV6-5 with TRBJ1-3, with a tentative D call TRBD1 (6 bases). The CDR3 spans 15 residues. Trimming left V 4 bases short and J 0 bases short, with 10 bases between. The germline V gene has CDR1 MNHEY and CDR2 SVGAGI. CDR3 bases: TGTGCCAGCAGTTCAGGGGCTTACTCTGGAAACACCATATATTTT. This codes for CASSSGAYSGNTIYF.

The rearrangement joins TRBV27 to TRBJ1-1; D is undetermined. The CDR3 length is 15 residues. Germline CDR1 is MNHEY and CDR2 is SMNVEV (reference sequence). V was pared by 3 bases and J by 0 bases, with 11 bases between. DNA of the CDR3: TGTGCCAGCAGTTTTTATGCAGTTATGAACACTGAAGCTTTCTTT. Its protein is CASSFYAVMNTEAFF.

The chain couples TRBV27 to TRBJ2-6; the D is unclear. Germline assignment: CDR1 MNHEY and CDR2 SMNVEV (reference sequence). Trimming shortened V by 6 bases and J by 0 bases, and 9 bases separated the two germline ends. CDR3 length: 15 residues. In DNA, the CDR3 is TGTGCCAGCAGCGCTACAGACTCTGGGGCCAACGTCCTGACTTTC. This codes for CASSATDSGANVLTF.

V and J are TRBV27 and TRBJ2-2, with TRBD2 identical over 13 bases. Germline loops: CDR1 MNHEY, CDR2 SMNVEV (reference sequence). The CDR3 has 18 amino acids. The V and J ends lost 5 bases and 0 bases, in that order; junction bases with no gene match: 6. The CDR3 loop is CASSLGTSGNSNTGELFF. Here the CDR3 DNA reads TGTGCCAGCAGTCTCGGGACTAGCGGGAACTCGAACACCGGGGAGCTGTTTTTT.

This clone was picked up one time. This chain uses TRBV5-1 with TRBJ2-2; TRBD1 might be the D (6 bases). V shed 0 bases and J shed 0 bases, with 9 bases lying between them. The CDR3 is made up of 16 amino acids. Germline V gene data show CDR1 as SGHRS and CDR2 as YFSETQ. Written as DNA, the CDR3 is TGCGCCAGCAGCTTGGAGGGACATCCGAACACCGGGGAGCTGTTTTTT. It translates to CASSLEGHPNTGELFF.

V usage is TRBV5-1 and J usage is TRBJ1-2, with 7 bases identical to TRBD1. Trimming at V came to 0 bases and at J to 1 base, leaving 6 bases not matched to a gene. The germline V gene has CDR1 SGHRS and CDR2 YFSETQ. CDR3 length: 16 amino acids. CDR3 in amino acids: CASSLETGQNNYGYTF. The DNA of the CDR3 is TGCGCCAGCAGCTTGGAGACGGGACAGAATAACTATGGCTACACCTTC.

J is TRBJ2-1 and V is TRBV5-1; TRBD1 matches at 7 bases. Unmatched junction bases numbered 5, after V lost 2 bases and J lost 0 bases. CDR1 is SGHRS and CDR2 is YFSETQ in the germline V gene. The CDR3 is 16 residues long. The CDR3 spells CASSFTGDSSYNEQFF. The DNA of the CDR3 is TGCGCCAGCAGCTTCACAGGGGACAGCTCCTACAATGAGCAGTTCTTC.

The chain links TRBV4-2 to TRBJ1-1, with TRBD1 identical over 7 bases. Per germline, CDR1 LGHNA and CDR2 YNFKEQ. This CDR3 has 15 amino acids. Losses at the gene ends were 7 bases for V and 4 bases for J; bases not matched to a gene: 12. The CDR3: CASIRTGVRGTEAFF. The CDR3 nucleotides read TGTGCCAGCATCAGAACAGGGGTGAGGGGCACTGAAGCTTTCTTT.

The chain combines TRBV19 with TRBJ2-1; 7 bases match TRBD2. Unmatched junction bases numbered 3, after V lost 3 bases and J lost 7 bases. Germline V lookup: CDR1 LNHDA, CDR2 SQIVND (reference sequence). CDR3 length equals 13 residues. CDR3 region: CASSIMGGNEQFF. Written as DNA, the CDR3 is TGTGCCAGTAGTATCATGGGAGGGAATGAGCAGTTCTTC. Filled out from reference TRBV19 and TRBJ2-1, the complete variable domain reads DGGITQSPKYLFRKEGQNVTLSCEQNLNHDAMYWYRQDPGQGLRLIYYSQIVNDFQKGDIAEGYSVSREKKESFPLTVTSAQKNPTAFYLCASSIMGGNEQFFGPGTRLTVL.

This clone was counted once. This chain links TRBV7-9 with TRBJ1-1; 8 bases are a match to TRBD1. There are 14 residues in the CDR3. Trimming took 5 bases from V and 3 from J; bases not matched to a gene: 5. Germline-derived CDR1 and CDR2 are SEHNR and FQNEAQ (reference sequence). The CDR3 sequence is CASSTTGDYTEAFF. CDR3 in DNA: TGTGCCAGCAGCACGACAGGGGATTACACTGAAGCTTTCTTT.